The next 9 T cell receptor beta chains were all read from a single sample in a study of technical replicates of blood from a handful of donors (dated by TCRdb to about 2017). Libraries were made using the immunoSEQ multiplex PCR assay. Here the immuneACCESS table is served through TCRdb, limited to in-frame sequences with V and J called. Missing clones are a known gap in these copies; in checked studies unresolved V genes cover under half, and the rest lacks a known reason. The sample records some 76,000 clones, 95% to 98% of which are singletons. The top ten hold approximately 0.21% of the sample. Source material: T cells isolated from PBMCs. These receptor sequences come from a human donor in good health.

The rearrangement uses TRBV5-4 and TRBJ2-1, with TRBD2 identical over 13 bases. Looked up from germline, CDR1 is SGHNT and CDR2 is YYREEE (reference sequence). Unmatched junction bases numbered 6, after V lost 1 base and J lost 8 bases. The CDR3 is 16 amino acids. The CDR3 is CASSLIGTSGIYEQFF. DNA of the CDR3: TGTGCCAGCAGCTTGATCGGGACTAGCGGGATCTATGAGCAGTTCTTC.

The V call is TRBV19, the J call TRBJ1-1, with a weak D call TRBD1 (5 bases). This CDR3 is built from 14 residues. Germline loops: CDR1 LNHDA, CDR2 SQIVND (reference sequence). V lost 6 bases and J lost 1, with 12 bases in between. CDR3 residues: CASSLEGENTEAFF. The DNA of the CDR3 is TGTGCCAGTAGCCTTGAAGGGGAGAACACTGAAGCTTTCTTT.

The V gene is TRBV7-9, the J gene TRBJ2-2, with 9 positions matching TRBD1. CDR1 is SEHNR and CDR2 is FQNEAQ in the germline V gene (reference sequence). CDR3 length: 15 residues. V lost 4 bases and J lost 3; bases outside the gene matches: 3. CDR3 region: CASSWGQGDTGELFF. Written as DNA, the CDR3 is TGTGCCAGCAGCTGGGGACAGGGAGACACCGGGGAGCTGTTTTTT.

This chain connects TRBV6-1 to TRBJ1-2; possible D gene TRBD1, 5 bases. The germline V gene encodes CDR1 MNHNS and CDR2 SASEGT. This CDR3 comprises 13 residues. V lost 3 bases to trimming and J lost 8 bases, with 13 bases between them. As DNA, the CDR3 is TGTGCCAGCAGTGACAGGGTGTTAGACGGCTACACCTTC. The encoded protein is CASSDRVLDGYTF.

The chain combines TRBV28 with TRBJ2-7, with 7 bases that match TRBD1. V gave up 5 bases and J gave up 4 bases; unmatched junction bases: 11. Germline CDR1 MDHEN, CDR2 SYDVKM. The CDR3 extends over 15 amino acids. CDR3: CASSETGVYGYEQYF. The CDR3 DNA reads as TGTGCCAGCAGTGAAACAGGGGTCTACGGGTACGAGCAGTACTTC.

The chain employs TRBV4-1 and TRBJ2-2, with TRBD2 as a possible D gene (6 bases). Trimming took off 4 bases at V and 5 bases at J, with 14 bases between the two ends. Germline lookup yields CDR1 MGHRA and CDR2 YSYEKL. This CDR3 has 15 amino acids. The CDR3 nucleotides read TGCGCCAGCAGCCCTCGGGGGACCCTAACCGGGGAGCTGTTTTTT. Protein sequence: CASSPRGTLTGELFF.

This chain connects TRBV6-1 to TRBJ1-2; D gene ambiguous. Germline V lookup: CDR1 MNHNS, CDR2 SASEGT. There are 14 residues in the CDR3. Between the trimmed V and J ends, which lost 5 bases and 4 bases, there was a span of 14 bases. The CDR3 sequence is CASSSRLDFYGYTF. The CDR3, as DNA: TGTGCCAGCAGTTCTCGGCTAGACTTCTATGGCTACACCTTC.

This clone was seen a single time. The CDR3 DNA is TGTGCCAGCAGCGTAGATGACGGAGAATCTGGAAACACCATATATTTT. Translation gives CASSVDDGESGNTIYF. V usage is TRBV9 and J usage is TRBJ1-3; D unresolved. This CDR3 has 16 residues. Trimming took 0 bases from V and 1 from J, leaving 11 bases between them. Per the germline V gene, CDR1 is SGDLS and CDR2 is YYNGEE.

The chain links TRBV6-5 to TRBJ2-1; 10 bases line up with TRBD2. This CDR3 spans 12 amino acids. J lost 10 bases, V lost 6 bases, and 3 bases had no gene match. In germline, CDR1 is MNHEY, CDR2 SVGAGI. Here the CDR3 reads CASSRGLAEQFF. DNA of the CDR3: TGTGCCAGCAGCCGGGGACTAGCGGAGCAGTTCTTC.